This TCR beta chain is from a study of blood T cell repertoires in COVID-19. Across the whole study: Both acute and convalescent COVID-19 samples were obtained from the United States, Italy and Spain. The analysed material was cDNA or gDNA that came from T cells, B-cell-depleted T cells, or PBMCs.

Germline CDR1 is ENHRY and CDR2 is SYGVKD. Trimming removed 0 bases from V and 8 bases from J; junction bases left unmatched: 6. The CDR3 runs to 15 residues. Per the original data handling: Scientists estimated how many nucleated cells there were by amplifying reference gene primers. Sequencing was performed with immunoSEQ multiplex PCR; in TCRdb, only in-frame clones are kept and a portion is missing. The D gene and trimming were derived from the DNA, and the V and J assignments and clone size from that table. This table holds under 95,000 clones, 87% found once. V and J are TRBV10-3 and TRBJ2-1; the match to TRBD2 covers 8 bases. Sequenced input: peripheral blood. The sequence derives from a woman aged 50 to 60 with acute or convalescent COVID-19. CDR3 region: CAISESTGGAHEQFF. Here the CDR3 DNA reads TGTGCCATCAGTGAGTCGACGGGAGGGGCCCATGAGCAGTTCTTC.